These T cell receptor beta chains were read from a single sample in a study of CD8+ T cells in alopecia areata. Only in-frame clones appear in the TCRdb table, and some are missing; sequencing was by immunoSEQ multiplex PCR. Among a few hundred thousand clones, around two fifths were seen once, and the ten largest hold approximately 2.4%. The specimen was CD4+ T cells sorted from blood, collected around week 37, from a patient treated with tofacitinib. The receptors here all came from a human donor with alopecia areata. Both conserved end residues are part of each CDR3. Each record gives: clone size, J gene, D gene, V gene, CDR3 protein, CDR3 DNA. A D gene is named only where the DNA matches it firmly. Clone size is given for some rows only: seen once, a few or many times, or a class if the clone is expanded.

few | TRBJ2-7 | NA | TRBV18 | CASSPGLQGYEQYF | TGTGCCAGCTCACCGGGACTCCAGGGCTACGAGCAGTACTTC
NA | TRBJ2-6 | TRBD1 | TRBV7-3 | CASSLTGGPGANVLTF | TGTGCCAGCAGCCTCACAGGGGGCCCTGGGGCCAACGTCCTGACTTTC
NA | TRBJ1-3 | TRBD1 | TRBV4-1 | CASSQDRGGNTIYF | TGCGCCAGCAGCCAGGACAGGGGTGGAAACACCATATATTTT
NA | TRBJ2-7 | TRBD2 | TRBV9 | CASSPTSGVYEQYF | TGTGCCAGCAGCCCGACTAGCGGGGTTTACGAGCAGTACTTC
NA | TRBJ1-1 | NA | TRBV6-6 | CASNWGGHTEAFF | TGTGCCAGCAACTGGGGAGGGCACACTGAAGCTTTCTTT
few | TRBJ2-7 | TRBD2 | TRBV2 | CASRLAGGLDEQYF | TGTGCCAGCCGACTAGCGGGAGGGCTTGACGAGCAGTACTTC
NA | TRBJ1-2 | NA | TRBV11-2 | CASSLIGSRRYGYTF | TGTGCCAGCAGCTTAATTGGCAGTAGACGCTATGGCTACACCTTC
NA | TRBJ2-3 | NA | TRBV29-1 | CSVEAEGADTQYF | TGCAGCGTTGAGGCCGAGGGAGCTGATACGCAGTATTTT
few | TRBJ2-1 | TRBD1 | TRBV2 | CASSELGTGVTEQFF | TGTGCCAGCAGTGAACTGGGGACAGGGGTGACTGAGCAGTTCTTC
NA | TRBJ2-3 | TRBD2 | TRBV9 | CASGSGTSGGGRTDTQYF | TGTGCCAGCGGGTCCGGGACTAGCGGGGGAGGTAGGACAGATACGCAGTATTTT
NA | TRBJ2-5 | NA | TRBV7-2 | CASSLAGGGGETQYF | TGTGCCAGCAGCTTAGCGGGAGGGGGCGGAGAGACCCAGTACTTC
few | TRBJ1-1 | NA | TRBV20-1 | CSAPRPQGAFF | TGCAGTGCTCCGAGGCCCCAGGGAGCTTTCTTT
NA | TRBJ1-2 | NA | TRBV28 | CASSPGSKTNYGYTF | TGTGCCAGCAGTCCCGGGTCAAAAACTAACTATGGCTACACCTTC
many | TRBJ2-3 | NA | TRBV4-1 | CASSQGAGRQYF | TGCGCCAGCAGCCAAGGGGCGGGAAGGCAGTATTTT
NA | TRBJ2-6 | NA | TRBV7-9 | CASSWAAGSGANVLTF | TGTGCCAGCAGCTGGGCGGCGGGCTCTGGGGCCAACGTCCTGACTTTC
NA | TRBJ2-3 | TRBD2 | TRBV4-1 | CASSQGVASGRRTDTQYF | TGCGCCAGCAGCCAAGGGGTGGCTAGCGGGAGGAGGACAGATACGCAGTATTTT
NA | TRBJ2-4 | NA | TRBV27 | CASSSTGRGAKNIQYF | TGTGCCAGCAGTTCTACAGGGAGGGGGGCCAAAAACATTCAGTACTTC
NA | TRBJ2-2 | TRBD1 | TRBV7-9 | CASSARGTGVNTGELFF | TGTGCCAGCAGCGCCCGAGGGACAGGGGTCAACACCGGGGAGCTGTTTTTT
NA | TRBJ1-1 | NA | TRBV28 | CASSLRGAALNTEAFF | TGTGCCAGCAGTTTAAGAGGGGCAGCTTTGAACACTGAAGCTTTCTTT
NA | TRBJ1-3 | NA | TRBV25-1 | CASTLSGNTIYF | TGTGCCAGCACCCTCTCTGGAAACACCATATATTTT
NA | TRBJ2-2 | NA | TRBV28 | CASRTLQTGELFF | TGTGCCAGCAGAACTCTCCAGACCGGGGAGCTGTTTTTT
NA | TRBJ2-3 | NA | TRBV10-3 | CAITNSQDTQYF | TGTGCCATCACCAACTCACAGGATACGCAGTATTTT
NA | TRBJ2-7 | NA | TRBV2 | CASSVGRPNEQYF | TGTGCCAGCAGTGTGGGACGTCCAAACGAGCAGTACTTC
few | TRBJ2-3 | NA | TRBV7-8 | CASSLRADTQYF | TGTGCCAGCAGCTTGAGGGCAGATACGCAGTATTTT
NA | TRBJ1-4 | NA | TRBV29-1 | CSVARTTNEKLFF | TGCAGCGTTGCCCGGACAACTAATGAAAAACTGTTTTTT
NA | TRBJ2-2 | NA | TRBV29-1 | CSARTTLGAGELFF | TGCAGCGCCCGTACTACCTTAGGGGCCGGGGAGCTGTTTTTT
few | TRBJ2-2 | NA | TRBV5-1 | CASSLGAGPNTGELFF | TGCGCCAGCAGCTTGGGAGCCGGACCGAACACCGGGGAGCTGTTTTTT
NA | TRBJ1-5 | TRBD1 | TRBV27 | CASKSTGGRNQPQHF | TGTGCCAGCAAGAGTACAGGGGGCCGCAATCAGCCCCAGCATTTT
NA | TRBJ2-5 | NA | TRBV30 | CAWSVGLSLWAQETQYF | TGTGCCTGGAGTGTAGGTCTGAGTTTGTGGGCTCAGGAGACCCAGTACTTC
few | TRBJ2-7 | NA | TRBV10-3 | CAISAGGVEQYF | TGTGCCATCAGTGCTGGCGGAGTGGAGCAGTACTTC
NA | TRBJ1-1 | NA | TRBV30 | CAWARGSGEAFF | TGTGCCTGGGCTAGGGGCTCGGGTGAAGCTTTCTTT